The 22 T cell receptor beta chains given below trace back to one sample, sequenced in a study of cytomegalovirus exposure and HLA in healthy donors. In the PCR, 60 Vbeta and 13 Jbeta primers were used. Sequenced by immunoSEQ multiplex PCR; TCRdb stores in-frame clones only, minus some. The repertoire holds fewer than 140,000 clones, more than 70% seen once, with 2.5% in the top ten. The sequenced sample consisted of PBMCs. The receptors come from a man between 35 and 55 years old in good health and CMV-seronegative.

The chain is built from TRBV18 and TRBJ2-5; TRBD2 is a possible D gene (5 bases). The germline gives CDR1 KGHSH, CDR2 LQKENI. V shed 0 bases and J shed 2 bases, with 7 bases lying between them. The CDR3 is 14 residues long. The CDR3 protein is CASSPPTGQETQYF. CDR3 nucleotides: TGTGCCAGCTCACCACCAACGGGGCAAGAGACCCAGTACTTC.

The chain couples TRBV9 to TRBJ1-4; 8 bases line up with TRBD1. Germline trimming cut 3 bases from V and 8 bases from J; bases unmatched to any gene: 9. Germline CDR1 SGDLS, CDR2 YYNGEE. There are 15 residues in the CDR3. CDR3 nucleotide sequence: TGTGCCAGCAGCGAAAGGACAGGGTCTCAGGAAAAACTGTTTTTT. This codes for CASSERTGSQEKLFF.

The chain recombines TRBV5-4 with TRBJ2-2, with D possibly TRBD1 on 5 matching bases. Germline lookup yields CDR1 SGHNT and CDR2 YYREEE (reference sequence). The CDR3 is made up of 16 amino acids. V dropped 1 base and J dropped 3 bases, with 13 bases sitting between them. The CDR3 sequence is CASSLKRGSDTGELFF. CDR3 bases: TGTGCCAGCAGCTTGAAAAGGGGAAGTGACACCGGGGAGCTGTTTTTT.

This chain links TRBV7-9 with TRBJ2-3; 7 bases are a match to TRBD2. Germline V gene lookup returns CDR1 SEHNR and CDR2 FQNEAQ (reference sequence). J was trimmed by 3 bases and V by 6 bases; bases with no gene match: 12. The CDR3 is 16 amino acids. The CDR3 spells CASRSEGRGRTDTQYF. The CDR3 bases are TGTGCCAGCAGGTCAGAGGGGCGGGGGAGGACAGATACGCAGTATTTT. The variable domain in full, with the rest retrieved from reference TRBV7-9 and TRBJ2-3, is DTGVSQNPRHKITKRGQNVTFRCDPISEHNRLYWYRQTLGQGPEFLTYFQNEAQLEKSRLLSDRFSAERPKGSFSTLEIQRTEQGDSAMYLCASRSEGRGRTDTQYFGPGTRLTVL.

This chain links TRBV5-4 with TRBJ2-5; 9 nucleotides agree with TRBD2. The CDR3 extends over 17 amino acids. Germline trimming cut 4 bases from V and 1 base from J; bases unmatched to any gene: 11. Germline V lookup: CDR1 SGHNT, CDR2 YYREEE (reference sequence). CDR3 in DNA: TGTGCCAGCAGCCATCCCGGGGTAGCGGGAGCCCAAGAGACCCAGTACTTC. This encodes CASSHPGVAGAQETQYF.

The gene calls are TRBV5-1 and TRBJ2-2; 10 nucleotides line up with TRBD1. J lost 6 bases, V lost 0 bases, and 2 bases had no gene match. Germline-derived CDR1 and CDR2 are SGHRS and YFSETQ. The CDR3 extends over 15 amino acids. CDR3 sequence: CASSLGQGASGELFF. Written as DNA, the CDR3 is TGCGCCAGCAGCTTGGGACAGGGGGCTTCCGGGGAGCTGTTTTTT.

V and J are TRBV2 and TRBJ1-4; 7 bases line up with TRBD1. Losses at the gene ends were 10 bases for V and 8 bases for J; bases not matched to a gene: 16. This CDR3 spans 15 amino acids. Germline CDR1 and CDR2: SNHLY and FYNNEI. The CDR3 nucleotides read TGTGCCACTCGGAGGGGGCGCCTCGTTCGAGAAAAACTGTTTTTT. Amino acid sequence: CATRRGRLVREKLFF.

A remark on this clone: Lacking the conserved final phenylalanine or tryptophan, this CDR3 likely reflects a read error. This chain uses TRBV2 with TRBJ1-1, with a tentative D call TRBD1 (5 bases). CDR3 length: 14 residues. Germline values: CDR1 SNHLY, CDR2 FYNNEI. V was trimmed by 7 bases and J by 4 bases, leaving 16 bases between them. CDR3 loop: CASNMQGGSTEAFL. The CDR3 DNA reads TGTGCCAGCAACATGCAGGGAGGGAGCACTGAAGCTTTCCTT.

This clone was seen once. The chain joins TRBV7-2 to TRBJ2-1, with 7 nucleotides matching TRBD1. The trim removed 6 bases at V and 6 bases at J, leaving 8 bases unmatched. This CDR3 region has 14 residues. CDR1 is SGHTA, CDR2 FQGNSA, per germline. The CDR3 DNA is TGTGCCAGCAGGGGTCACAGGGGCCGCAATGAGCAGTTCTTC. This encodes CASRGHRGRNEQFF.

In its sample, this clone was seen a few times. The V call is TRBV5-1, the J call TRBJ2-6, with D maybe TRBD2 (6 bases). V was pared by 4 bases and J by 4 bases, with 15 bases between. CDR1 is SGHRS, CDR2 YFSETQ, per germline. This CDR3 region has 16 residues. In DNA form, the CDR3 reads TGCGCCAGCAGCCGTGAGGCGGGAAGAGGGGCCAACGTCCTGACTTTC. Residues: CASSREAGRGANVLTF. Based on the CDR3 plus reference TRBV5-1 and TRBJ2-6, the full variable domain is KAGVTQTPRYLIKTRGQQVTLSCSPISGHRSVSWYQQTPGQGLQFLFEYFSETQRNKGNFPGRFSGRQFSNSRSEMNVSTLELGDSALYLCASSREAGRGANVLTFGAGSRLTVL.

This clone was counted a few times. V is TRBV19 and J is TRBJ1-1, with 10 nucleotides matching TRBD1. V was clipped by 7 bases and J by 0 bases; unmatched bases: 8. Germline V lookup: CDR1 LNHDA, CDR2 SQIVND (reference sequence). This CDR3 contains 16 residues. The CDR3 DNA reads as TGTGCCAGTATGGGGGACAGGGGTCTTATGAACACTGAAGCTTTCTTT. Its translation: CASMGDRGLMNTEAFF.

The chain couples TRBV10-1 to TRBJ2-7; D perhaps matches TRBD1 (6 bases). There are 14 residues in the CDR3. Germline V lookup: CDR1 WNHNN, CDR2 SYGVQD (reference sequence). Trimming removed 0 bases from V and 5 bases from J, with 11 bases in between. The CDR3 region is CASSESAGVDEQYF. The CDR3 bases are TGCGCCAGCAGTGAGTCCGCAGGGGTGGACGAGCAGTACTTC.

J is TRBJ1-2 and V is TRBV14; D remains unclear. From germline, CDR1 is SGHDN and CDR2 FVKESK. This CDR3 spans 13 amino acids. V was trimmed by 5 bases and J by 4 bases, leaving 11 bases between them. Written as DNA, the CDR3 is TGTGCCAGCAGCTCAGACATGACCTATGGCTACACCTTC. Residues: CASSSDMTYGYTF.

In this sample, this clone turned up a few times. The chain has TRBV4-1 and TRBJ2-1, with TRBD2 matching over 7 bases. CDR3 length: 16 residues. Germline V gene data show CDR1 as MGHRA and CDR2 as YSYEKL. Trimming removed 0 bases from V and 6 bases from J; junction bases left unmatched: 8. CDR3 sequence (DNA): TGCGCCAGCAGCCAAGAACGTCTAGCGGTCTCCAATGAGCAGTTCTTC. It yields the protein CASSQERLAVSNEQFF.

This clone appeared once. The V call is TRBV7-2, the J call TRBJ2-3; TRBD1 agrees at 8 bases. Germline values: CDR1 SGHTA, CDR2 FQGNSA. V shed 2 bases, J shed 2 bases, and the junction held 6 bases outside the gene matches. The CDR3 is made up of 16 amino acids. CDR3 sequence reads: CASSLQGASITDTQYF. In DNA, the CDR3 is TGTGCCAGCAGCTTACAGGGGGCTAGCATCACAGATACGCAGTATTTT.

The chain employs TRBV9 and TRBJ1-2; TRBD1 agrees at 10 bases. The CDR3 spans 15 residues. Per the germline V gene, CDR1 is SGDLS and CDR2 is YYNGEE. V dropped 3 bases and J dropped 5; count of bases not matched to a gene: 7. The CDR3 region has the DNA TGTGCCAGCAGCGCGTCCGGACAGGGGGATTATGGCTACACCTTC. This encodes CASSASGQGDYGYTF.

This rearrangement joins TRBV19 to TRBJ1-2, with 7 bases lining up with TRBD1. Trimming cost V 4 bases and J 8 bases; bases outside gene matches: 10. This CDR3 has 14 residues. Germline-derived CDR1 and CDR2 are LNHDA and SQIVND (reference sequence). CDR3 region: CASSTDRATSGYTF. Written as DNA, the CDR3 is TGTGCCAGTAGTACCGACAGGGCAACGAGCGGCTACACCTTC.

This clone occurred a few times. The chain recombines TRBV6-4 with TRBJ1-1; a possible D gene is TRBD1 (6 bases). V dropped 2 bases and J dropped 8 bases, with 12 bases sitting between them. Germline CDR1 is MRHNA and CDR2 is SNTAGT. The CDR3 contains 13 residues. The CDR3 nucleotides read TGTGCCAGCAGTGACCCGAGGGGGTTAGAAGCTTTCTTT. It translates to CASSDPRGLEAFF.

V is TRBV29-1 and J is TRBJ2-2; D is perhaps TRBD2 (5 bases). This CDR3 has 14 amino acids. From germline, CDR1 is SQVTM and CDR2 ANQGSEA. V dropped 2 bases and J dropped 4 bases, with 11 bases sitting between them. CDR3 sequence: CSVESEGFTGELFF. Here the CDR3 DNA reads TGCAGCGTTGAATCCGAGGGATTCACCGGGGAGCTGTTTTTT.

This chain joins TRBV6-1 and TRBJ2-2; 8 positions agree with TRBD2. Germline lookup yields CDR1 MNHNS and CDR2 SASEGT. Trimming took 8 bases from V and 7 from J; bases not matched to a gene: 3. This CDR3 is 12 amino acids long. The CDR3 is CASRGGVGELFF. The CDR3 DNA is TGTGCCAGCCGGGGGGGGGTCGGGGAGCTGTTTTTT.

V gene TRBV7-9 combines with J gene TRBJ2-3; 10 bases are a match to TRBD2. Germline V lookup: CDR1 SEHNR, CDR2 FQNEAQ (reference sequence). The V segment lost 5 bases and the J segment 3 bases; nucleotides outside the gene matches: 2. The CDR3 extends over 14 amino acids. CDR3 protein: CASSPGLATDTQYF. The CDR3 DNA reads as TGTGCCAGCAGCCCGGGACTAGCGACAGATACGCAGTATTTT.

This chain joins TRBV11-2 and TRBJ2-7, with TRBD2 matching over 8 bases. The V and J ends lost 5 bases and 2 bases, in that order; junction bases with no gene match: 8. The CDR3 consists of 15 residues. The germline V gene encodes CDR1 SGHAT and CDR2 FQNNGV. The CDR3, as DNA: TGTGCCAGCAGCACATTGACTAGCGCGGCCTACGAGCAGTACTTC. Amino acids: CASSTLTSAAYEQYF.